The following is a TCR beta chain sequence with its context. The data originate from a study of T cells in Graves' hyperthyroidism and ophthalmopathy. V was clipped by 5 bases and J by 2 bases, with 9 bases between them. The germline gives CDR1 MNHEY, CDR2 SMNVEV (reference sequence). The CDR3 loop spans 14 amino acids. RNA transcripts provided the source from which TCR beta CDR3 regions were amplified. The HTBI primer set served for first-round RT-PCR of the TCR CDR3. MiXCR was run by TCRdb on the multiplex PCR reads, yielding one entry per CDR3 protein. The table shows about 560,000 distinct CDR3 sequences, with over 15% occurring only once.

Sequencing input: blood. The clonotype originates from a woman aged 18-30 years with Graves' hyperthyroidism. The V and J genes are TRBV27 and TRBJ1-4; D not certain. Written as DNA, the CDR3 is TGTGCCAGCAGTCCTCGGACGACTAATGAAAAACTGTTTTTT. Protein sequence: CASSPRTTNEKLFF.